This T cell receptor beta chain was recorded in a study of T cells in localized non-small cell lung cancer. Findings of the study overall: As only one tumor region underwent sequencing, heterogeneity remains possible. When the top 100 tumor clones were examined, a median roughly 62 of them also appeared in the adjacent lung, which was paired and uninvolved.

A word on this clone: Its antigen is unknown.

The repertoire was sequenced with immunoSEQ multiplex PCR; TCRdb's copy has only in-frame clones and lacks some. The table has about 33,000 clones, more than 75% seen once. With 1 base removed from V and 6 bases from J, the gap between germline ends came to 9 bases. Per germline, CDR1 SGHAT and CDR2 FQNNGV. CDR3 length: 13 amino acids. This material consisted of peripheral blood, taken before any cancer treatment. The sequence derives from a male donor older than 55 with stage III lung adenocarcinoma. The chain recombines TRBV11-2 with TRBJ1-2, with D possibly TRBD1 on 5 matching bases. The CDR3 DNA sequence: TGTGCCAGCAGCTTAGGCAGGGTTGATGGCTACACCTTC. Translation: CASSLGRVDGYTF.